This is a list of T cell receptor beta chains from one sample in a study of regulatory T cells in long-lasting Graves disease. MiXCR, applied by TCRdb to the multiplex PCR reads, yields one record per CDR3 protein. Among roughly 530,000 distinct CDR3 sequences listed, roughly 15% were seen once. Another study also made use of these data, one on T cells in Graves' hyperthyroidism and ophthalmopathy.

The input for sequencing was peripheral blood mononuclear cells (PBMCs), taken at new diagnosis, from a patient treated with antithyroid drugs. Every receptor here comes from a woman aged 35-60 years with Graves disease. Both conserved end residues are trimmed from each CDR3.

J,V,CDR3
TRBJ2-5,TRBV18,ASSAGHGETQY
TRBJ2-7,TRBV7-9,ASSPDRVSYEQY
TRBJ1-1,TRBV2,ASSGTGGSPTEAF
TRBJ2-5,TRBV2,ASRDSTIQETQY
TRBJ1-3,TRBV13,ASSLWTGGGNTIY
TRBJ1-2,TRBV7-2,ASSLSAVANYGYT
TRBJ1-1,TRBV18,ASSQTGGRTEAF
TRBJ2-1,TRBV9,GSSVGQGLGNEQF
TRBJ2-7,TRBV6-1,ASSGGRHLPEQY
TRBJ2-1,TRBV12-3/TRBV12-4,ASRPRDPPYNEQF
TRBJ2-7,TRBV12-3/TRBV12-4,ASSLGDTVGEQY
TRBJ2-3,TRBV7-9,ASSSRRGVTDTQY
TRBJ2-5,TRBV2,ASTEGRKETQY
TRBJ2-1,TRBV28,ASTNSGGWSYNEQF
TRBJ1-5,TRBV7-8,ASSRDRSSLRSQPQH
TRBJ2-1,TRBV10-3,ASSFDRGDNKQF
TRBJ2-1,TRBV7-3,ASSPRLAGERDEQF
TRBJ2-2,TRBV18,ASSPYRNTGELF
TRBJ2-3,TRBV11-2,ASSFTGGLADTQY
TRBJ2-5,TRBV29-1,SVEDGRGVETQY
TRBJ2-1,TRBV11-2,ASSSRMGYNEQF
TRBJ1-1,TRBV6-5,ASSYSIQPNTEAF
TRBJ1-1,TRBV28,ASSFQQGAGLVTEAF
TRBJ2-7,TRBV20-1,SARDGLAGYEQY
TRBJ1-5,TRBV12-5,ASGLVLGQGLNQPQH
TRBJ2-1,TRBV28,ASSSGTASSYNEQF
TRBJ1-5,TRBV27,ASSAVPRGQPQH